This T cell receptor beta chain was captured in a study of CD8 T cells in ankylosing spondylitis. Study results and limitations: Researchers reportedly found disease-linked clones significantly enriched in matched ankylosing spondylitis synovial fluid. Clones linked to disease, bearing a CD8+ phenotype, were relatively rare in peripheral blood. A number of the motif variants had already been described in reactive arthritis synovial fluid and blood. Roughly eight highly homologous variants made up a TCR beta motif that seemed to typify ankylosing spondylitis blood.

TCRdb re-called the 5' RACE reads with MiXCR, one entry per CDR3 protein. This sample has 250,000 to 400,000 distinct CDR3 sequences; around 10% occur once, and the top ten carry roughly 9.1%. Per the germline V gene, CDR1 is SGHRS and CDR2 is YFSETQ. With 6 bases clipped from V and 0 bases from J, the junction kept 5 bases outside the gene matches. The CDR3 spans 14 residues. In its sample, this clonotype was seen many times. The antigen remains unidentified. The chain is built from TRBV5-1 and TRBJ2-7; 8 positions match TRBD1. The sequenced sample was blood, either unsorted or a sorted T cell fraction (not recorded which). The sequence was obtained from a female donor with ankylosing spondylitis or in good health (not recorded which). The CDR3 loop is CASNRDRSSYEQYF. The CDR3 DNA follows: TGCGCCAGCAACCGGGACAGGAGCTCCTACGAGCAGTACTTC.